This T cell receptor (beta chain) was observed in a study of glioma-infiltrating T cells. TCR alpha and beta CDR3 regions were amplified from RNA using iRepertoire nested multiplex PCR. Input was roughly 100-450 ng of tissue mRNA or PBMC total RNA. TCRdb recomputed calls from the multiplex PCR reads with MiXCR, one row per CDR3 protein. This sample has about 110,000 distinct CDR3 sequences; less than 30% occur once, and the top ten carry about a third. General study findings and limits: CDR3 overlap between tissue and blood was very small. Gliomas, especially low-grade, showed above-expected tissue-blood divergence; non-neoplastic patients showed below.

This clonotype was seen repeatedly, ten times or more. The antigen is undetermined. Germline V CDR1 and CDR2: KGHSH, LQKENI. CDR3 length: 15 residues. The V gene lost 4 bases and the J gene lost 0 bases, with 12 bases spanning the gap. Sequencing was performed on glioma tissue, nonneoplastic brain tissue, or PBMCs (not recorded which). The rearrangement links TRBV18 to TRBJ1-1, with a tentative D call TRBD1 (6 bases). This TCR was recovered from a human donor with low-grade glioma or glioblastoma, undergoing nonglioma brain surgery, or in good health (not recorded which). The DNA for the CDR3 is TGTGCCAGCTCACTTGATAGGGGGATGAACACTGAAGCTTTCTTT. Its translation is CASSLDRGMNTEAFF.